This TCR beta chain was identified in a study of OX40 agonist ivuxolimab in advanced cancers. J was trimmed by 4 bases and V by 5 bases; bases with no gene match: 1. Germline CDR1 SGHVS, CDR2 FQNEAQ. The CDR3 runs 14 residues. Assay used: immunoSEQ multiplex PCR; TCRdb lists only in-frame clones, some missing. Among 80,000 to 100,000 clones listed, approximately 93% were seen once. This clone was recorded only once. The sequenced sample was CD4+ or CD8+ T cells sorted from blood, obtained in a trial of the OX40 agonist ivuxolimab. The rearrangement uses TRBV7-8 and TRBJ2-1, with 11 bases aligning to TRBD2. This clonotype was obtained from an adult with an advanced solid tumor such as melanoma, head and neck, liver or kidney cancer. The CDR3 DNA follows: TGTGCCAGCAGCGCTAGCGGGGGGTACAATGAGCAGTTCTTC. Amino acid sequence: CASSASGGYNEQFF.